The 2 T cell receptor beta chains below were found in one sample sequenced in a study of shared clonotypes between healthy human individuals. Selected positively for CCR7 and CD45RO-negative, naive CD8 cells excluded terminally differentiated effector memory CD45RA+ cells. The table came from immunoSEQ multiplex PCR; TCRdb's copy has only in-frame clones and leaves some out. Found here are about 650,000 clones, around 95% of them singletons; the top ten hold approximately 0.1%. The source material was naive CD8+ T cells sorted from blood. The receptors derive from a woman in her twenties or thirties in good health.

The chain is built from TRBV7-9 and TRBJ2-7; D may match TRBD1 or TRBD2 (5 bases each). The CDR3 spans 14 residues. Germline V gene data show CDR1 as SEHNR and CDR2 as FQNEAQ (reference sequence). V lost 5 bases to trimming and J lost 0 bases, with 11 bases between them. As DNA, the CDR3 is TGTGCCAGCAGCCCGGGACCGAGCTCCTACGAGCAGTACTTC. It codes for CASSPGPSSYEQYF.

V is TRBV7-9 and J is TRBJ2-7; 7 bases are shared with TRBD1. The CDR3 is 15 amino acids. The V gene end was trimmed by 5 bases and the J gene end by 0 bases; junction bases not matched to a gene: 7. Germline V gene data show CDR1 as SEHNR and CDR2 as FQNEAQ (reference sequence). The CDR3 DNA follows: TGTGCCAGCAGCGCCGGACAGGAGAGCTCCTACGAGCAGTACTTC. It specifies CASSAGQESSYEQYF.